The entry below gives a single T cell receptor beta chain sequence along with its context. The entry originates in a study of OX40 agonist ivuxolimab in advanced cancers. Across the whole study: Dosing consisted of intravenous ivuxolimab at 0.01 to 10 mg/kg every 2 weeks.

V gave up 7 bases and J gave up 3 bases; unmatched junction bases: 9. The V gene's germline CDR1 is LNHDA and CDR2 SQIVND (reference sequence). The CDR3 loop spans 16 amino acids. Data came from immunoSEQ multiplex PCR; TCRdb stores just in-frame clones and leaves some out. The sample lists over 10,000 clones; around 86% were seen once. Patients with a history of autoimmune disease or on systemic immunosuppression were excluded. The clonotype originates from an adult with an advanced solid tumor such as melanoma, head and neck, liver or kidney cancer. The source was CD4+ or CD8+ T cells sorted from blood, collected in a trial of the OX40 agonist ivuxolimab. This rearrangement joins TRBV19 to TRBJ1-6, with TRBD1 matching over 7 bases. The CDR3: CASKADRTDYNSPLHF. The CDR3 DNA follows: TGTGCCAGTAAAGCGGACAGGACCGACTATAATTCACCCCTCCACTTT.